This TCR beta chain was identified in a study of T cells expressing NK-cell markers. Overall study context: HCMV seropositivity marked seven of the eight sequenced donors; one was seronegative.

CDR1 and CDR2 from the germline V gene are SEHNR and FQNEAQ (reference sequence). The CDR3 sequence is 15 residues long. TCRdb reprocessed the 5' RACE reads, keeping one entry per CDR3 protein, no DNA. The data include 150,000 to 180,000 distinct CDR3 sequences; the top ten clones carry 37%. The sequence was obtained from a woman aged 45 to 65 in good health. Sequenced sample: blood T cells: a sorted CD56 or NKG2C T cell subset, CD4+ or CD8+ T cells, or bulk PBMC T cells (not recorded which). J is TRBJ2-7 and V is TRBV7-9; as DNA is missing, the TRBD1 call by TCRdb cannot be tested. The CDR3 here is CASSGRQGGSYEQYF.